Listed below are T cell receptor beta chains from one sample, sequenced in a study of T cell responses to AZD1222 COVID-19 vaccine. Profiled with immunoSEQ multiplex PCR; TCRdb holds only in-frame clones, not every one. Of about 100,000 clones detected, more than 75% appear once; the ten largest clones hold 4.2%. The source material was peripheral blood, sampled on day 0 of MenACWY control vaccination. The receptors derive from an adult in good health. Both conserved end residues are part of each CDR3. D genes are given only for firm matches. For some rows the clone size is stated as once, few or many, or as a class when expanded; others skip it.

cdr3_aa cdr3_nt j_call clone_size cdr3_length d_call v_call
CASSSGQSTDTQYF TGTGCCAGCAGCTCCGGACAGAGCACAGATACGCAGTATTTT TRBJ2-3 - 14 - TRBV5-5
CASSVRPGGFADTQYF TGTGCCAGCAGTGTGCGGCCGGGAGGTTTCGCAGATACGCAGTATTTT TRBJ2-3 - 16 TRBD2 TRBV6-1
CASSPQGNYGYTF TGTGCCAGCAGCCCACAGGGTAACTATGGCTACACCTTC TRBJ1-2 - 13 - TRBV7-9
CASSEQGDSNSPLHF TGTGCCAGCAGTGAACAAGGGGATAGTAATTCACCCCTCCACTTT TRBJ1-6 - 15 - TRBV2
CASSVSGANTGELFF TGTGCCAGCAGCGTCTCTGGGGCGAACACCGGGGAGCTGTTTTTT TRBJ2-2 - 15 - TRBV4-2
CASSAGTGVYEQYF TGTGCCAGCAGCGCCGGGACAGGGGTCTACGAGCAGTACTTC TRBJ2-7 - 14 TRBD1 TRBV9
CASRTTGVITDEQFF TGTGCCAGCAGGACCACAGGGGTTATTACCGATGAGCAGTTCTTC TRBJ2-1 - 15 TRBD1 TRBV6-6
CASSTTGDYGYTF TGTGCCAGTAGTACAACAGGGGACTATGGCTACACCTTC TRBJ1-2 - 13 TRBD1 TRBV19
CASSWGGRGEQFF TGTGCCAGCAGTTGGGGCGGGAGAGGTGAGCAGTTCTTC TRBJ2-1 - 13 TRBD2 TRBV6-5
CASSLFSVSGNTIYF TGTGCCAGCAGCCTGTTTTCCGTCTCTGGAAACACCATATATTTT TRBJ1-3 - 15 - TRBV14
CASGLPPAAAINSPLHF TGTGCTAGTGGTTTGCCCCCGGCGGCAGCTATTAATTCACCCCTCCACTTT TRBJ1-6 - 17 - TRBV12-5
CASSLGRERGTEAFF TGTGCCAGCAGCTTAGGCAGGGAGAGGGGCACTGAAGCTTTCTTT TRBJ1-1 - 15 - TRBV11-1
CASSLSAGTYNEQFF TGTGCCAGCAGCTTATCAGCGGGAACCTACAATGAGCAGTTCTTC TRBJ2-1 - 15 TRBD2 TRBV7-2
CASSLRPGPSSGAGYTF TGCGCCAGCAGCCTCCGGCCGGGACCATCGTCGGGAGCTGGCTACACCTTC TRBJ1-2 once 17 - TRBV4-3
CASSPGTGDGNTIYF TGTGCCAGCAGCCCCGGGACAGGGGATGGAAACACCATATATTTT TRBJ1-3 - 15 TRBD1 TRBV11-1
CAGGTANTGELFF TGTGCCGGCGGGACAGCTAACACCGGGGAGCTGTTTTTT TRBJ2-2 few 13 - TRBV28
CASPGTRVRGTIYF TGTGCCAGCCCCGGGACACGGGTCCGCGGCACCATATATTTT TRBJ1-3 - 14 - TRBV2
CASRGAGSGNTIYF TGCGCCAGCAGGGGGGCCGGCTCTGGAAACACCATATATTTT TRBJ1-3 - 14 - TRBV5-1
CASSLGLSSGNTIYF TGTGCCAGCAGCCTGGGACTGAGCTCTGGAAACACCATATATTTT TRBJ1-3 - 15 - TRBV7-2
CASSLRLSSYNEQFF TGTGCCAGCAGCTTGCGGTTGAGCTCCTACAATGAGCAGTTCTTC TRBJ2-1 - 15 - TRBV5-4
CASSGLAGDHTDTQYF TGTGCCAGCAGTGGCCTAGCGGGTGACCACACAGATACGCAGTATTTT TRBJ2-3 - 16 TRBD2 TRBV6-1
CASSVRGFNYGYTF TGTGCCAGCAGCGTCAGGGGGTTTAACTATGGCTACACCTTC TRBJ1-2 - 14 TRBD1 TRBV9
CASSLQLVNTEAFF TGTGCCAGCAGCTTGCAGTTAGTGAACACTGAAGCTTTCTTT TRBJ1-1 - 14 - TRBV7-9
CASSQGETNTEAFF TGTGCCAGCAGCCAGGGGGAAACGAACACTGAAGCTTTCTTT TRBJ1-1 - 14 - TRBV3-1/TRBV3-2
CASSGASWVGYTF TGTGCCAGCAGCGGGGCATCCTGGGTAGGCTACACCTTC TRBJ1-2 - 13 - TRBV12-3/TRBV12-4
CASSLNGVYGYTF TGTGCCAGCAGTTTAAACGGGGTCTATGGCTACACCTTC TRBJ1-2 - 13 - TRBV12-3/TRBV12-4
CASSLEPLAAQETQYF TGCGCCAGCAGCTTGGAGCCACTAGCGGCGCAAGAGACCCAGTACTTC TRBJ2-5 - 16 TRBD2 TRBV5-1
CSASRGLMGDGYTF TGCAGTGCTAGTCGGGGCTTAATGGGGGATGGCTACACCTTC TRBJ1-2 - 14 - TRBV20-1
CASTETGTDEQYF TGTGCCAGCACCGAGACAGGGACGGACGAGCAGTACTTC TRBJ2-7 - 13 TRBD1 TRBV6-5
CASSLGGTAGANEQFF TGTGCCAGCAGCTTAGGTGGGACGGCCGGGGCGAATGAGCAGTTCTTC TRBJ2-1 - 16 - TRBV7-2
CASRLAAGIYTDTQYF TGTGCCAGCAGATTAGCTGCGGGCATATACACAGATACGCAGTATTTT TRBJ2-3 - 16 - TRBV7-2
CASSFMTGGVYGYTF TGTGCCAGCAGTTTTATGACAGGGGGCGTCTATGGCTACACCTTC TRBJ1-2 - 15 TRBD1 TRBV27
CASSPGTGGEGYTF TGTGCCAGCAGCCCCGGGACAGGGGGTGAGGGCTACACCTTC TRBJ1-2 - 14 TRBD1 TRBV3-1/TRBV3-2
CTSSQGPQGVFDEKLFF TGCACCAGCAGCCAAGGTCCACAGGGGGTTTTTGATGAAAAACTGTTTTTT TRBJ1-4 - 17 - TRBV1
CASSLRREGGEQYF TGTGCCAGCAGTTTAAGGCGGGAGGGAGGCGAGCAGTACTTC TRBJ2-7 - 14 TRBD2 TRBV28
CASSEQGYEQYF TGTGCCAGCAGTGAACAGGGATACGAGCAGTACTTC TRBJ2-7 - 12 - TRBV6-1
CASAQWAGSRDTQYF TGTGCCAGCGCACAGTGGGCAGGGTCGCGGGATACGCAGTATTTT TRBJ2-3 few 15 - TRBV9